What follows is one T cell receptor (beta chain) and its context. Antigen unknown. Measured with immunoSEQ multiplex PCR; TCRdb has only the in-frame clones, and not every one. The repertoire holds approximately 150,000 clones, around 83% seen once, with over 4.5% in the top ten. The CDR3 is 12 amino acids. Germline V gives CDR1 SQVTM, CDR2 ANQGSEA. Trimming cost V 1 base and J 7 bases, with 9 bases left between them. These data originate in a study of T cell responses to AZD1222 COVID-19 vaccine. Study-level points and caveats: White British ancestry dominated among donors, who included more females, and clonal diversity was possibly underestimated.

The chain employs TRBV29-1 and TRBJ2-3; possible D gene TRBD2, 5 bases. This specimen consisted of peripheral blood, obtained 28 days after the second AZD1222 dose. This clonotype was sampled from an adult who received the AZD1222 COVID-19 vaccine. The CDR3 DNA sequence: TGCAGCGTTGAAGGTAGCGCCAATACGCAGTATTTT. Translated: CSVEGSANTQYF.